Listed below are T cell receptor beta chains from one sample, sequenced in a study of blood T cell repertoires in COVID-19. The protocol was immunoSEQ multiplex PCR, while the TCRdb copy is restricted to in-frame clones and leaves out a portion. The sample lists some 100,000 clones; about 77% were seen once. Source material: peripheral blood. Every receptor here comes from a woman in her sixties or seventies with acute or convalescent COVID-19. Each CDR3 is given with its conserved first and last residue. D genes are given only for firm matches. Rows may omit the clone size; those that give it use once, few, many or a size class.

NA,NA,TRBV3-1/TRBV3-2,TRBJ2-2,TGTGCCAGCAGTCGTCTGTTCACCGGGGAGCTGTTTTTT,CASSRLFTGELFF
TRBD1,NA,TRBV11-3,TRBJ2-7,TGTGCCAGCAGCCCATCAGGGGGCGCGACCCCCGAGCAGTACTTC,CASSPSGGATPEQYF
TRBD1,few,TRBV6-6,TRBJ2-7,TGTGCCACAACGGGGACAGGGCCCTACGAGCAGTACTTC,CATTGTGPYEQYF
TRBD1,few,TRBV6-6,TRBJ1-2,TGTGCCAGCAGCTGGAGGGACAGCTACTATGGCTACACCTTC,CASSWRDSYYGYTF
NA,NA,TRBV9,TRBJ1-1,TGTGCCAGCAGCGTAGCCCAGTGGGGGGGATCGGGCACTGAAGCTTTCTTT,CASSVAQWGGSGTEAFF
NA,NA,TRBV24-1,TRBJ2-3,TGTGCCACCAGTGGGACTCCGGCAGATACGCAGTATTTT,CATSGTPADTQYF
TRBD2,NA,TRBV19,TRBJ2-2,TGTGCCAGTAAGGAGAGCGGGGGGACCGGGGAGCTGTTTTTT,CASKESGGTGELFF
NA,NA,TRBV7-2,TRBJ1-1,TGTGCCAGCAGTCGCCGACAGGCGATGAACACTGAAGCTTTCTTT,CASSRRQAMNTEAFF
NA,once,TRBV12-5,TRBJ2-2,TGTGCTAGTGGACTCCCAGGACAGAAAAGCTACACCGGGGAGCTGTTTTTT,CASGLPGQKSYTGELFF
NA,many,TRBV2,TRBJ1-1,TGTGCCAGCAGCGCCCGAGAGTTCGGTGAAGCTTTCTTT,CASSAREFGEAFF
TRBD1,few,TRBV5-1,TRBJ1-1,TGCGCCAGCAGCTGGGAACAGGGGGCGGGCACTGAAGCTTTCTTT,CASSWEQGAGTEAFF
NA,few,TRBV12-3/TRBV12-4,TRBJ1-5,TGTGCCAGCAGTTTAGAATACAATCAGCCCCAGCATTTT,CASSLEYNQPQHF
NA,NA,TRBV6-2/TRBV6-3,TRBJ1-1,TGTGCCAGCAGTCTCTCAGGGTACGCTGAAGCTTTCTTT,CASSLSGYAEAFF
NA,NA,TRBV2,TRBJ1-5,TGTGCCAGCAGCGGTAACAATCAGCCCCAGCATTTT,CASSGNNQPQHF
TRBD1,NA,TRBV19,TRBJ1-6,TGTGCCAGTAGTCCGAGAGCTACAGGGGATTCGCCCCTCCACTTT,CASSPRATGDSPLHF
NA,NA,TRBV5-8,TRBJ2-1,TGTGCCAGCAGCTTGTCTCAGGGGTCCTACAATGAGCAGTTCTTC,CASSLSQGSYNEQFF
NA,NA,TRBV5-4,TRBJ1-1,TGTGCCAGCAGCTTGAACCCTACGGGTCAGGAAGCTTTCTTT,CASSLNPTGQEAFF
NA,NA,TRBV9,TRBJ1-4,TGTGCCAGCAGCGCGGCCCCGGCACAAGAAGGGAGGGATACTGAAAAACTGTTTTTT,CASSAAPAQEGRDTEKLFF
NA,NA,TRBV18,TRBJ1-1,TGTGCCAGCTCTCCGGGACCGGGGAGGGAGACTGAAGCTTTCTTT,CASSPGPGRETEAFF
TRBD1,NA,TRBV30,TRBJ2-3,TGTGCCTGGAGTGTACTACAGGGGGCCGGTACGCAGTATTTT,CAWSVLQGAGTQYF
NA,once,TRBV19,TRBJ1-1,TGTGCCAGTAGTGTAAACGGGGGGACTGAAGCTTTCTTT,CASSVNGGTEAFF
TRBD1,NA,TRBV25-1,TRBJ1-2,TGTGCCAGCAGTGATGACAGGGGGCGAGGGATGGGCTACACCTTC,CASSDDRGRGMGYTF
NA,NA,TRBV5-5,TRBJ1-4,TGTGCCAGCAGGTGGAGCGGGGCGTGGAATGAAAAACTGTTTTTT,CASRWSGAWNEKLFF
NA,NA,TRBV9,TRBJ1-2,TGTGCCAGCAGCGCCGGGTTTAACTATGGCTACACCTTC,CASSAGFNYGYTF
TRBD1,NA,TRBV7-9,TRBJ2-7,TGTGCCAGCAGCTCGGACAGGGGATCCTACGAGCAGTACTTC,CASSSDRGSYEQYF
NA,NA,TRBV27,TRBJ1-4,TGTGCCAGCAGTTTGTTCCGGTCAACTAATGAAAAACTGTTTTTT,CASSLFRSTNEKLFF
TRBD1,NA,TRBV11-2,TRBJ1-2,TGTGCCAGCAGCCAACAGGGGTTCTATGGCTACACCTTC,CASSQQGFYGYTF
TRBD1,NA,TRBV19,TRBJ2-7,TGTGCCAGTAGTCCGAGAGACAGGGTAAACGAGCAGTACTTC,CASSPRDRVNEQYF
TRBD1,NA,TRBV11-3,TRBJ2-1,TGTGCCAGCAGTCCCGGGACAGGGCTAATGTATGAGCAGTTCTTC,CASSPGTGLMYEQFF
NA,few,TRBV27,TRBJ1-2,TGTGCCAGTTCACAGGGAGTGGACTATGGCTACACCTTC,CASSQGVDYGYTF
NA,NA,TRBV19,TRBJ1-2,TGTGCCAGTAGTGGGGGACATGGGGCTGAGGGCTACACCTTC,CASSGGHGAEGYTF
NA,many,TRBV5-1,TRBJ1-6,TGCGCCAGCAGCTCCGAGAGCTCCTATAATTCACCCCTCCACTTT,CASSSESSYNSPLHF
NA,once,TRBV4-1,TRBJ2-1,TGCGCCAGCAGCCAAGCCTCCGGGACAACGACCTACAATGAGCAGTTCTTC,CASSQASGTTTYNEQFF
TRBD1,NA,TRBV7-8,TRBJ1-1,TGTGCCAGCAGCTTAGGACAGGGGTGGAAGGCAGCTTTCTTT,CASSLGQGWKAAFF
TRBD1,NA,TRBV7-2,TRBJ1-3,TGTGCCAGCAGCCCTCAGGGGGCGGTCGGAAACACCATATATTTT,CASSPQGAVGNTIYF
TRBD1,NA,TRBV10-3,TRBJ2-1,TGTGCCGTTGCCCCGGGACAGGGCTACAATGAGCAGTTCTTC,CAVAPGQGYNEQFF
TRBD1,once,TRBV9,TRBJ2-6,TGTGCCAGCAGCGACCGGGACAGGGGGCATGGGGCCAACGTCCTGACTTTC,CASSDRDRGHGANVLTF
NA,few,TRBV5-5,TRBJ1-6,TGTGCCAGCAGCTTGCTGGCAGGAGGGAATTCACCCCTCCACTTT,CASSLLAGGNSPLHF
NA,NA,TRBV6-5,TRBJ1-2,TGTGCCAGCAGGTTCAGAGGCTATGGCTACACCTTC,CASRFRGYGYTF
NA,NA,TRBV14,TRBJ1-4,TGTGCCAGCAGCCACGCACTATCAAAACTGTTTTTT,CASSHALSKLFF
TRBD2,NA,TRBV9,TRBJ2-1,TGTGCCAGCAGCGTAAGCGGGGGGGCCGCAGGTGAGCAGTTCTTC,CASSVSGGAAGEQFF
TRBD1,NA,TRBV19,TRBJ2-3,TGTGCCAGTAGTACCCAACACCAGGGGGGCACAGATACGCAGTATTTT,CASSTQHQGGTDTQYF
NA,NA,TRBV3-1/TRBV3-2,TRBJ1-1,TGTGCCAGCAGCCAAGGTTGGCTGAACACTGAAGCTTTCTTT,CASSQGWLNTEAFF
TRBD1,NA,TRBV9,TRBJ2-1,TGTGCCAGCAGCGTAGCTACAGGGGTCAATGAGCAGTTCTTC,CASSVATGVNEQFF
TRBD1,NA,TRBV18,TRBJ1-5,TGTGCCAGCTCACCTTGGGCTCCCGGGACAGGCAGCAATCAGCCCCAGCATTTT,CASSPWAPGTGSNQPQHF
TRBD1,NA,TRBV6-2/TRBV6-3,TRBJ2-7,TGTGCCAGCAGTCCCACCGGGACAGGGGACTACGAGCAGTACTTC,CASSPTGTGDYEQYF
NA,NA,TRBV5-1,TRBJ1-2,TGCGCCAGCAGCTTTGGCAGACAAAACTATGGCTACACCTTC,CASSFGRQNYGYTF
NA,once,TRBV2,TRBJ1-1,TGTGCCAGCAGTCTAGGACAACCGAACCCTGAAGCTTTCTTT,CASSLGQPNPEAFF
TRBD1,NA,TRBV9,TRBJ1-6,TGTGCCAGCAACTTCGCAGGGGGCGATTCACCCCTCCACTTT,CASNFAGGDSPLHF
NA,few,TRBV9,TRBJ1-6,TGTGCCAGCAGCCCCGGGACAACCACTAATTCACCCCTCCACTTT,CASSPGTTTNSPLHF
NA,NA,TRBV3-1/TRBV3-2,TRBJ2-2,TGTGCCAGCAGCCAAGTACAGTCCGGGGAGCTGTTTTTT,CASSQVQSGELFF
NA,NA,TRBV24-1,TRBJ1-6,TGTGCCACTCGGGACCGGGACTCAAAAACGCGCGGTTCACCCCTCCACTTT,CATRDRDSKTRGSPLHF
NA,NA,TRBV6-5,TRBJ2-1,TGTGCCAGCAGCAGGATGAATGAGCAGTTCTTC,CASSRMNEQFF
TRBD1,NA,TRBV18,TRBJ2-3,TGTGCCAGCTCACCGGCTGTAGGGGGCGGCACAGATACGCAGTATTTT,CASSPAVGGGTDTQYF
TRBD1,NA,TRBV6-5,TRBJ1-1,TGTGCCAGCAAGGGACAGGGGGGAGCCACTGAAGCTTTCTTT,CASKGQGGATEAFF
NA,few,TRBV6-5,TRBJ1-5,TGTGCCAGCAGTCCACACAGTAGCAATCAGCCCCAGCATTTT,CASSPHSSNQPQHF